Described below is a single T cell receptor (beta chain) sequence and its context. Between the trimmed V and J ends, which lost 7 bases and 7 bases, there was a span of 19 bases. Germline V gives CDR1 SGHDN, CDR2 FVKESK. The CDR3 has 14 residues. The data were taken from a study of long-term antiretroviral therapy in people with HIV. Researchers report immunoSEQ v3.0 was run at survey level. Sequenced by immunoSEQ multiplex PCR; TCRdb stores in-frame clones only, minus some. The sample gives 15,000 to 20,000 clones, roughly 90% of which show up once; 9.5% to 15% is in the top ten. This receptor was identified in a man aged 45-65 years with HIV. The chain combines TRBV14 with TRBJ1-1, with D perhaps TRBD1 (6 bases). Sequencing used unsorted PBMCs, obtained 0.7 years before starting antiretroviral therapy. The CDR3 sequence: CASKQGPSTGEAFF. CDR3 bases: TGTGCCAGCAAACAGGGACCCTCGACCGGTGAAGCTTTCTTT.